One sample yielded the 25 T cell receptor beta chains listed below, sequenced in a study of blood T cell repertoires in COVID-19. Libraries were prepared by immunoSEQ multiplex PCR; TCRdb keeps only in-frame clonotypes and omits some of them. The table has about 98,000 clones, 91% seen once. The sample comprised peripheral blood. The receptor set was obtained from a man between 18 and 35 years old with acute or convalescent COVID-19.

This rearrangement joins TRBV5-1 to TRBJ2-3, with a possible D match to TRBD1 (5 bases). The CDR3 spans 14 residues. V gave up 1 base and J gave up 1 base, with 7 bases separating them. Germline-derived CDR1 and CDR2 are SGHRS and YFSETQ. CDR3 nucleotides: TGCGCCAGCAGCTTGAGGGGTGGCACAGATACGCAGTATTTT. Amino acid sequence: CASSLRGGTDTQYF.

The chain combines TRBV19 with TRBJ1-1; 7 bases agree with TRBD1. V lost 6 bases, J lost 4 bases, and 8 bases stayed unmatched. The length of the CDR3 is 14 residues. Per the germline V gene, CDR1 is LNHDA and CDR2 is SQIVND (reference sequence). CDR3 nucleotide sequence: TGTGCCAGTAGGAACAGGGGTGAGGGCACTGAAGCTTTCTTT. Protein product: CASRNRGEGTEAFF.

Concerning this clone itself: This specimen includes other DNA sequences encoding the same CDR3. The rearrangement joins TRBV11-2 to TRBJ1-5; no reliable D call. CDR3 length equals 15 residues. Germline assignment: CDR1 SGHAT and CDR2 FQNNGV. V was shortened by 2 bases and J by 4 bases, with 12 bases between the two germline ends. The CDR3 reads CASSLREGLNQPQHF. CDR3 sequence (DNA): TGTGCCAGCAGCTTACGTGAAGGACTGAATCAGCCCCAGCATTTT.

The rearrangement joins TRBV5-1 to TRBJ2-3, with a tentative D call TRBD2 (6 bases). The germline gives CDR1 SGHRS, CDR2 YFSETQ. V gave up 7 bases and J gave up 2 bases, with 14 bases separating them. The CDR3 has 14 amino acids. The CDR3 nucleotides are TGCGCCAGCGACCGGGACTCAGTCACAGATACGCAGTATTTT. It yields the protein CASDRDSVTDTQYF.

This chain uses TRBV4-1 with TRBJ1-1; TRBD1 matches 8 bases. CDR1 is MGHRA and CDR2 is YSYEKL in the germline V gene. Trimming cost V 3 bases and J 1 base; bases outside gene matches: 1. This CDR3 region has 14 residues. The CDR3 region is CASSHRGQNTEAFF. The CDR3 coding sequence is TGCGCCAGCAGCCACAGGGGGCAGAACACTGAAGCTTTCTTT.

To note about this clone: An end of the junction differs from the germline gene, which may be a read error. The chain uses TRBV29-1 and TRBJ1-2, with a weak D call TRBD1 (5 bases). Germline lookup yields CDR1 SQVTM and CDR2 ANQGSEA. The CDR3 runs 14 residues. CDR3 DNA: TGCAGCGCTGAAGGCTGGGGGGCTAACTATGGCTACACCTTC. Its protein is CSAEGWGANYGYTF.

About this clone itself: A junction end diverges from the germline sequence, so it may reflect a read error. CDR3 coding DNA: TGCGCCGGCAGCCCCGGACAGGGGGCGAACAATGAGCAGTTCTTC. As protein: CAGSPGQGANNEQFF. V is TRBV5-1 and J is TRBJ2-1, with 11 bases identical to TRBD1. Germline-derived CDR1 and CDR2 are SGHRS and YFSETQ. The CDR3 loop spans 15 amino acids.

The CDR3, as DNA: TGTGCCAGCAGCCGCGGGAGCCTCCAAGAGACCCAGTACTTC. Protein product: CASSRGSLQETQYF. The rearrangement links TRBV7-9 to TRBJ2-5; 7 bases line up with TRBD2. Germline lookup yields CDR1 SEHNR and CDR2 FQNEAQ (reference sequence). CDR3 size: 14 residues. Trimming took 5 bases from V and 1 from J; bases not matched to a gene: 4. Together with reference TRBV7-9 and TRBJ2-5, the CDR3 gives the full variable domain: DTGVSQNPRHKITKRGQNVTFRCDPISEHNRLYWYRQTLGQGPEFLTYFQNEAQLEKSRLLSDRFSAERPKGSFSTLEIQRTEQGDSAMYLCASSRGSLQETQYFGPGTRLLVL.

The chain has TRBV25-1 and TRBJ1-2, with no clear D. From germline, CDR1 is MGHDK and CDR2 SYGVNS. This CDR3 comprises 13 residues. V gave up 2 bases and J gave up 6 bases, with 10 bases separating them. CDR3 sequence: CASSEGGYDGYTF. CDR3 in DNA: TGTGCCAGCAGTGAAGGAGGGTACGATGGCTACACCTTC.

The chain links TRBV18 to TRBJ2-7; TRBD1 matches at 8 bases. CDR3 length equals 14 residues. Germline values: CDR1 KGHSH, CDR2 LQKENI. V lost 3 bases and J lost 4; bases outside the gene matches: 5. CDR3 bases: TGTGCCAGCTCACCTACAGGGGGGCTGTACGAGCAGTACTTC. This encodes CASSPTGGLYEQYF.

This clone appeared a few times. The rearrangement joins TRBV6-1 to TRBJ1-5; 10 positions match TRBD1. The germline V gene has CDR1 MNHNS and CDR2 SASEGT. The CDR3 spans 16 residues. The V segment lost 4 bases and the J segment 2 bases; nucleotides outside the gene matches: 5. The CDR3 coding sequence is TGTGCCAGCAGTGGAGACAGGGGGCAAGGCAATCAGCCCCAGCATTTT. Encoded protein: CASSGDRGQGNQPQHF.

This chain joins TRBV6-1 and TRBJ2-1; TRBD2 might be the D (6 bases). This CDR3 region has 14 residues. CDR1 is MNHNS and CDR2 is SASEGT in the germline V gene. Trimming removed 3 bases at V and 3 bases at J, with 9 bases between. The CDR3: CASSDSRDYNEQFF. CDR3 coding DNA: TGTGCCAGCAGTGATTCGCGGGACTACAATGAGCAGTTCTTC.

The chain recombines TRBV19 with TRBJ2-2, with D possibly matching TRBD1 (7 bases). This CDR3 contains 14 residues. CDR1 and CDR2 from the germline V gene are LNHDA and SQIVND (reference sequence). V was trimmed by 7 bases and J by 1 base, leaving 10 bases between them. CDR3 nucleotide sequence: TGTGCCAGTACTCAGGGGGGGAACACCGGGGAGCTGTTTTTT. This codes for CASTQGGNTGELFF.

J is TRBJ1-5 and V is TRBV3-1 (or the pseudogene TRBV3-2); D unclear. The V gene's germline CDR1 is LGHDT and CDR2 YNNKEL (reference sequence). This CDR3 contains 15 residues. The ends were cut back, 0 bases at V and 6 bases at J, with 12 bases in the middle. In nucleotides, the CDR3 is TGTGCCAGCAGCCAAGATCTTCAGCGGGGTCAGCCCCAGCATTTT. This translates into CASSQDLQRGQPQHF.

This clone occurred a few times. V gene TRBV29-1 combines with J gene TRBJ2-6; 8 bases fit TRBD1. Germline assignment: CDR1 SQVTM and CDR2 ANQGSEA. Germline trimming cut 4 bases from V and 2 bases from J; bases unmatched to any gene: 10. The CDR3 sequence is 17 residues long. The CDR3 loop reads CSVGGGTGLAGANVLTF. The CDR3 region has the DNA TGCAGCGTTGGAGGGGGGACAGGCTTAGCTGGGGCCAACGTCCTGACTTTC. Together with reference TRBV29-1 and TRBJ2-6, the CDR3 gives the full variable domain: SAVISQKPSRDICQRGTSLTIQCQVDSQVTMMFWYRQQPGQSLTLIATANQGSEATYESGFVIDKFPISRPNLTFSTLTVSNMSPEDSSIYLCSVGGGTGLAGANVLTFGAGSRLTVL.

This clone was observed a handful of times. This chain links TRBV27 with TRBJ1-2; D is perhaps TRBD1 (5 bases). The V and J ends lost 3 bases and 6 bases respectively, with 17 bases between them. Germline CDR1 and CDR2: MNHEY and SMNVEV (reference sequence). The CDR3 loop spans 15 amino acids. CDR3 nucleotide sequence: TGTGCCAGCAGTTTTACCAGGGTGGTTGGGGATGGCTACACCTTC. Amino acids: CASSFTRVVGDGYTF.

The rearrangement uses TRBV5-1 and TRBJ1-4; no reliable D call. The V end was cut by 4 bases, the J end by 0 bases, with 19 bases between. The CDR3 runs 18 residues. Per germline, CDR1 SGHRS and CDR2 YFSETQ. The CDR3 here is CASSRSRGSGATNEKLFF. The CDR3, as DNA: TGCGCCAGCAGCCGGTCGCGGGGAAGTGGTGCAACTAATGAAAAACTGTTTTTT.

This chain joins TRBV10-3 and TRBJ2-3, with TRBD2 matching 11 bases. Germline CDR1 ENHRY, CDR2 SYGVKD. CDR3 length: 14 amino acids. Trimming took 5 bases from V and 6 from J; bases not matched to a gene: 4. The CDR3 DNA follows: TGTGCCATCAGTCCTAGCGGGGGGTACGATACGCAGTATTTT. Translating gives CAISPSGGYDTQYF.

The chain uses TRBV27 and TRBJ1-2, with 12 bases fitting TRBD1. This CDR3 has 14 residues. CDR1 MNHEY and CDR2 SMNVEV come from the germline V gene (reference sequence). J was trimmed by 8 bases and V by 5 bases; bases with no gene match: 6. For the CDR3, the DNA is TGTGCCAGCAGTACCGGGACAGGGGGCCTCGGCTACACCTTC. Protein product: CASSTGTGGLGYTF.

In its sample, this clone was seen once. The V gene is TRBV7-2, the J gene TRBJ2-7, with TRBD2 matching 13 bases. The CDR3 is 17 residues long. The junction had 13 bases not matched to a gene; V was cut back by 5 bases and J by 6 bases. Germline CDR1 reads SGHTA; CDR2 reads FQGNSA. CDR3 region: CASSHGLAGVYVLEQYF. DNA of the CDR3: TGTGCCAGCAGCCACGGACTAGCGGGAGTTTATGTGCTCGAGCAGTACTTC.

The gene calls are TRBV5-1 and TRBJ1-4; TRBD1 agrees at 9 bases. In germline, CDR1 is SGHRS, CDR2 YFSETQ. The length of the CDR3 is 16 residues. V was clipped by 6 bases and J by 10 bases; unmatched bases: 16. The CDR3 spells CASTLTVTGGVGKLFF. CDR3 DNA sequence: TGCGCCAGCACTCTGACCGTTACAGGGGGCGTCGGAAAACTGTTTTTT.

The chain couples TRBV11-2 to TRBJ1-3; D is unresolved. V was clipped by 1 base and J by 0 bases, with 7 bases between them. Germline values: CDR1 SGHAT, CDR2 FQNNGV. This CDR3 comprises 15 residues. CDR3 sequence reads: CASSLAPSSGNTIYF. The CDR3 nucleotides read TGTGCCAGCAGCTTAGCCCCGAGCTCTGGAAACACCATATATTTT.

The CDR3 DNA follows: TGTGCCAGCAGCTTAGGTCTGTCCGGAGCTAATGAAAAACTGTTTTTT. Protein: CASSLGLSGANEKLFF. The chain employs TRBV7-9 and TRBJ1-4; D ambiguous. CDR1 and CDR2 (germline): SEHNR, FQNEAQ (reference sequence). Trimming shortened V by 1 base and J by 3 bases, and 12 bases separated the two germline ends. The CDR3 sequence is 16 residues long.

The CDR3 spells CASRLRLAGVTYNEQFF. DNA for the CDR3: TGTGCCAGTAGATTGAGACTAGCGGGGGTCACCTACAATGAGCAGTTCTTC. This chain joins TRBV19 and TRBJ2-1; 12 bases are a match to TRBD2. Per germline, CDR1 LNHDA and CDR2 SQIVND (reference sequence). Trimming at V came to 6 bases and at J to 2 bases, leaving 8 bases not matched to a gene. This CDR3 spans 17 amino acids.

The sample holds a few counts of this clone. The chain links TRBV5-1 to TRBJ1-2, with D possibly TRBD1 on 5 matching bases. Germline V CDR1 and CDR2: SGHRS, YFSETQ. The V and J ends lost 1 base and 3 bases respectively, with 13 bases between them. The CDR3 contains 15 residues. The CDR3 coding sequence is TGCGCCAGCAGCTTGTCCAGGGTTCTTGACTATGGCTACACCTTC. It is translated as CASSLSRVLDYGYTF.